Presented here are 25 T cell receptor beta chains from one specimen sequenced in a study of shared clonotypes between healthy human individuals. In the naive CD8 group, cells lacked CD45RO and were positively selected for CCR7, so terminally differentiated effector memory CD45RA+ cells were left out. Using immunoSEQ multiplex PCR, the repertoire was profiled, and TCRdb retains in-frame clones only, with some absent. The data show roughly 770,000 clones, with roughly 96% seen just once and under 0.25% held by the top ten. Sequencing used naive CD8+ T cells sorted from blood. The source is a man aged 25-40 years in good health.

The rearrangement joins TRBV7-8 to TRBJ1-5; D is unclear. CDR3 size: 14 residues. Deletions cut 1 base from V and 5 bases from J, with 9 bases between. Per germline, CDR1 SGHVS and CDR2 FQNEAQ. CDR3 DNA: TGTGCCAGCAGCTTAGTCGGCAGTCATCAGCCCCAGCATTTT. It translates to CASSLVGSHQPQHF.

The chain's CDR3 is CASSDRTRGLETQYF. As DNA, the CDR3 is TGTGCCAGCAGCGACCGGACAAGGGGACTAGAGACCCAGTACTTC. J is TRBJ2-5 and V is TRBV13; D might be TRBD2 (6 bases). V gave up 5 bases and J gave up 4 bases, with 17 bases separating them. This CDR3 comprises 15 residues. Germline lookup yields CDR1 PRHDT and CDR2 FYEKMQ (reference sequence).

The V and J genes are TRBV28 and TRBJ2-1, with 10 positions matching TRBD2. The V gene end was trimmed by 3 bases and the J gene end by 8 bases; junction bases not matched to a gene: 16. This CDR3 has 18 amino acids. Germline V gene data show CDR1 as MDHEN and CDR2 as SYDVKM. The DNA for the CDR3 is TGTGCCAGCAGTTTTTCCCCTATCACTAGCGGGATTAGCGATGAGCAGTTCTTC. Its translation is CASSFSPITSGISDEQFF.

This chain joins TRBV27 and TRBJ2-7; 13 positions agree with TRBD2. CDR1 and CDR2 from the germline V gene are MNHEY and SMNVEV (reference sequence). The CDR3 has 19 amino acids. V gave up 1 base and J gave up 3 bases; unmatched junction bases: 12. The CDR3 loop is CASSLFPTSGRRADYEQYF. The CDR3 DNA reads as TGTGCCAGCAGTTTATTCCCGACTAGCGGGAGGAGGGCTGACTACGAGCAGTACTTC.

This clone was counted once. The CDR3: CASSPRTTPYEQYF. The CDR3 DNA reads TGTGCCAGCAGCCCCCGAACCACCCCCTACGAGCAGTACTTC. The J gene is TRBJ2-7, the V gene TRBV9; D call uncertain. Looked up from germline, CDR1 is SGDLS and CDR2 is YYNGEE. CDR3 length equals 14 residues. The germline V and J ends were trimmed by 4 bases and 2 bases, with 13 bases remaining between them.

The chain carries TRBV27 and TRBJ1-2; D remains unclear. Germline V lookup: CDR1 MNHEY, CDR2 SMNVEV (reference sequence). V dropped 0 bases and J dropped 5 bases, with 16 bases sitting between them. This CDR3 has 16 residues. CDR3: CASSLSLTSRDYGYTF. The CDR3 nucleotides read TGTGCCAGCAGTTTATCGCTGACCTCTCGGGATTATGGCTACACCTTC.

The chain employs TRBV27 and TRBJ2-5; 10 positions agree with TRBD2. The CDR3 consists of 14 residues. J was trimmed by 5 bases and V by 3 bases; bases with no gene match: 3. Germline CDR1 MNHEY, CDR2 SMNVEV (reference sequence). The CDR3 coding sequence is TGTGCCAGCAGTTTTCTAGCGGGAGAGGAGACCCAGTACTTC. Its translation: CASSFLAGEETQYF.

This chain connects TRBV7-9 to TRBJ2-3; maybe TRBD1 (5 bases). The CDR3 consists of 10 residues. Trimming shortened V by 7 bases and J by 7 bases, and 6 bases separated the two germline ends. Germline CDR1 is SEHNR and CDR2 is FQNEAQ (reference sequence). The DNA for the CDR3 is TGTGCCAGCAAGGGGAATACGCAGTATTTT. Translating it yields CASKGNTQYF.

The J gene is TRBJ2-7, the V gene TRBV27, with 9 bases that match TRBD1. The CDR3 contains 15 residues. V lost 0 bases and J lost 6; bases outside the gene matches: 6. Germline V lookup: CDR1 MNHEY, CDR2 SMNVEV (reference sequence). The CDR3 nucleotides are TGTGCCAGCAGTTTATCGGGCTACAGGGGGCGCGAGCAGTACTTC. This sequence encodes CASSLSGYRGREQYF.

The CDR3 coding sequence is TGTGCCAGCATCCCAACGGGGGGGATGGCCTACGAGCAGTACTTC. Translated, it gives CASIPTGGMAYEQYF. The chain has TRBV27 and TRBJ2-7; 8 nucleotides line up with TRBD2. The CDR3 loop spans 15 amino acids. Germline V gene lookup returns CDR1 MNHEY and CDR2 SMNVEV (reference sequence). V trimming: 7 bases; J trimming: 2 bases; junction bases outside the gene matches: 10.

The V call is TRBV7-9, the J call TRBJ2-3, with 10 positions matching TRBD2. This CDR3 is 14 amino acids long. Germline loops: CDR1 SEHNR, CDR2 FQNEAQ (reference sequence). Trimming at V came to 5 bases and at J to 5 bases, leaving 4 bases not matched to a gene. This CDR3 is CASSQSGRGDTQYF. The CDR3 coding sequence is TGTGCCAGCAGCCAAAGCGGGAGGGGAGATACGCAGTATTTT.

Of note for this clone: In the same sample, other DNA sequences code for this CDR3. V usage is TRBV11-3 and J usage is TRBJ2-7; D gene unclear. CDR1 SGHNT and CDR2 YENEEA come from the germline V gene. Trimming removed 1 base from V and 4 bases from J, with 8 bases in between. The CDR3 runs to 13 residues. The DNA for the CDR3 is TGTGCCAGCAGCTTAGTGGTTGGGTACGAGCAGTACTTC. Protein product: CASSLVVGYEQYF.

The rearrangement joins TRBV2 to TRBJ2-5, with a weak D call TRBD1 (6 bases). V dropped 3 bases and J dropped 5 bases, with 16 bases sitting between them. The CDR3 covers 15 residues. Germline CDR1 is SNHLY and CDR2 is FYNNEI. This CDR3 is CASSEDPGQWETQYF. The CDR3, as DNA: TGTGCCAGCAGTGAGGATCCGGGACAATGGGAGACCCAGTACTTC.

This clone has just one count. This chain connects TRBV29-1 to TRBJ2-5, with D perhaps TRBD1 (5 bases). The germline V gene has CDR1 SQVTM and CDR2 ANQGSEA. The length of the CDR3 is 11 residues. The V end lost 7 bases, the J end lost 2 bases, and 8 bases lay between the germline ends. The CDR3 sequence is CSGRQQETQYF. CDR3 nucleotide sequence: TGCAGCGGAAGACAGCAAGAGACCCAGTACTTC.

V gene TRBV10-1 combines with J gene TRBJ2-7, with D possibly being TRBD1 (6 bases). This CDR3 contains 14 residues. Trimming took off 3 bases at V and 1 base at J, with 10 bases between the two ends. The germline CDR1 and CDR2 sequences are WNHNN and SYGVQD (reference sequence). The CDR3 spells CASSEGRGSYEQYF. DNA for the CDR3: TGCGCCAGCAGTGAAGGCAGGGGATCCTACGAGCAGTACTTC.

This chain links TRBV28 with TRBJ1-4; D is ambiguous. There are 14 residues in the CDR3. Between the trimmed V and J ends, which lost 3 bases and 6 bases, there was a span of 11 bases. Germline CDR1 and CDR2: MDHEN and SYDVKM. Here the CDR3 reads CASSLFTADEKLFF. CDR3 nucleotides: TGTGCCAGCAGTTTGTTCACAGCCGATGAAAAACTGTTTTTT. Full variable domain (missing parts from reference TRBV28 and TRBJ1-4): DVKVTQSSRYLVKRTGEKVFLECVQDMDHENMFWYRQDPGLGLRLIYFSYDVKMKEKGDIPEGYSVSREKKERFSLILESASTNQTSMYLCASSLFTADEKLFFGSGTQLSVL.

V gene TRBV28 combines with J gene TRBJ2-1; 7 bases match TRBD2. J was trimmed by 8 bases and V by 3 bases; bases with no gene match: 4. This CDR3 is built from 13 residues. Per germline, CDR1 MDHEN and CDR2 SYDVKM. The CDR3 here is CASSFLAAYEQFF. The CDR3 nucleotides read TGTGCCAGCAGTTTCCTAGCGGCATATGAGCAGTTCTTC.

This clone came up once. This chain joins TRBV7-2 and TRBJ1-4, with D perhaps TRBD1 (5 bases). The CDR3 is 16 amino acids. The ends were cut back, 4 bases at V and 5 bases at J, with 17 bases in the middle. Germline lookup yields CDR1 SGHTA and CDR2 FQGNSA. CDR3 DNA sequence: TGTGCCAGCAGCTACCCCCGGGGGACGGGAAATGAAAAACTGTTTTTT. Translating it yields CASSYPRGTGNEKLFF.

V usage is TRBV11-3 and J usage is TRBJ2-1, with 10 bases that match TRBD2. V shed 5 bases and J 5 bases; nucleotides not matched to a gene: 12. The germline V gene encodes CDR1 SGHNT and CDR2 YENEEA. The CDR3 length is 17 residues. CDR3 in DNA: TGTGCCAGCAGCAACGGGCCTAGCGGGAGAGGTGACAATGAGCAGTTCTTC. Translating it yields CASSNGPSGRGDNEQFF.

CDR3 residues: CASTQTSLVDEQFF. CDR3 bases: TGCGCCAGCACTCAGACTAGCTTGGTCGATGAGCAGTTCTTC. The chain has TRBV4-1 and TRBJ2-1, with 7 positions matching TRBD2. CDR3 size: 14 residues. The trim removed 7 bases at V and 8 bases at J, leaving 11 bases unmatched. Germline-derived CDR1 and CDR2 are MGHRA and YSYEKL.

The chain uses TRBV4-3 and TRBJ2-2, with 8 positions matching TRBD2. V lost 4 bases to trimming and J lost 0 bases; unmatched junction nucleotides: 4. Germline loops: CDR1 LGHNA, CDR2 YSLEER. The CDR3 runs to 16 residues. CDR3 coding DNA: TGCGCCAGCAGCCCAGCGGGAGATACGAACACCGGGGAGCTGTTTTTT. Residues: CASSPAGDTNTGELFF.

The CDR3 is CASSILGVEQFF. The CDR3 DNA reads TGTGCCAGCAGCATCCTGGGCGTTGAGCAGTTCTTC. V usage is TRBV5-5 and J usage is TRBJ2-1; D gene ambiguous. This CDR3 is built from 12 residues. Per germline, CDR1 SGHKS and CDR2 YYEKEE (reference sequence). The V and J ends lost 4 bases and 9 bases respectively, with 11 bases between them. Full variable domain (rest looked up from reference TRBV5-5 and TRBJ2-1): DAGVTQSPTHLIKTRGQQVTLRCSPISGHKSVSWYQQVLGQGPQFIFQYYEKEERGRGNFPDRFSARQFPNYSSELNVNALLLGDSALYLCASSILGVEQFFGPGTRLTVL.

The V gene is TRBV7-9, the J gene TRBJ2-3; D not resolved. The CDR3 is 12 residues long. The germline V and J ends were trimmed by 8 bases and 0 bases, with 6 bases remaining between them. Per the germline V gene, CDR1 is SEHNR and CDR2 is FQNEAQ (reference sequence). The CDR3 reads CASDWSTDTQYF. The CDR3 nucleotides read TGTGCCAGCGACTGGAGCACAGATACGCAGTATTTT. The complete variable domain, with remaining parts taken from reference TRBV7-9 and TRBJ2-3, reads DTGVSQNPRHKITKRGQNVTFRCDPISEHNRLYWYRQTLGQGPEFLTYFQNEAQLEKSRLLSDRFSAERPKGSFSTLEIQRTEQGDSAMYLCASDWSTDTQYFGPGTRLTVL.

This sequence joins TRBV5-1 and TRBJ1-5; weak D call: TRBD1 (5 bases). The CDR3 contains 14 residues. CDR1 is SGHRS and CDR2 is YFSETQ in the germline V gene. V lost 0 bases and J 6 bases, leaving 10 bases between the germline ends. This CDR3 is CASSLEQGGQPQHF. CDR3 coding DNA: TGCGCCAGCAGCTTGGAGCAGGGCGGTCAGCCCCAGCATTTT. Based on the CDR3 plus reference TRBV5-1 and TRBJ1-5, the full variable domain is KAGVTQTPRYLIKTRGQQVTLSCSPISGHRSVSWYQQTPGQGLQFLFEYFSETQRNKGNFPGRFSGRQFSNSRSEMNVSTLELGDSALYLCASSLEQGGQPQHFGDGTRLSIL.

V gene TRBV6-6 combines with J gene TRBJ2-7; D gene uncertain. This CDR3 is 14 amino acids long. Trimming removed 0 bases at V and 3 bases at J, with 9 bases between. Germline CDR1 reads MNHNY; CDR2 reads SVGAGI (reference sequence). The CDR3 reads CASSYSSQSYEQYF. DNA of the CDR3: TGTGCCAGCAGTTACTCGAGTCAGAGCTACGAGCAGTACTTC.